Listed below are T cell receptor beta chains from one sample, sequenced in a study of blood T cell repertoires in COVID-19. Assay: immunoSEQ multiplex PCR; the TCRdb copy retains only in-frame clones and omits some. The table shows 410,000 or so clones, with approximately 91% occurring only once. Material: peripheral blood. These receptors came from a woman aged 40 to 50 with COVID-19, enrolled during active disease. Both conserved end residues are part of each CDR3. The D gene is left open where the match is weak. Clone size, where shown, is once, few, many, or a class for clones that have expanded.

V gene	clone size	D gene	J gene	CDR3 protein	CDR3 DNA
TRBV28	once	TRBD1	TRBJ1-2	CASRTGTGTGYTF	TGTGCCAGCAGGACCGGGACAGGGACTGGCTACACCTTC
TRBV18	.	.	TRBJ2-5	CASSRSGTRETQYF	TGTGCCAGCTCACGTTCCGGGACACGGGAGACCCAGTACTTC
TRBV5-5	.	.	TRBJ2-7	CASSFFGQLYVQYF	.
TRBV28	.	.	TRBJ2-1	CASSPLAFNEQFF	TGTGCCAGCAGCCCACTAGCTTTCAATGAGCAGTTCTTC
TRBV19	.	TRBD2	TRBJ2-1	CASSTSLGLAGGTYNEQFF	TGTGCCAGTAGTACCTCCTTGGGACTAGCGGGAGGTACCTACAATGAGCAGTTCTTC
TRBV2	.	.	TRBJ1-2	CASSEGAVPSIDGYTF	TGTGCCAGCAGTGAAGGGGCAGTCCCTTCTATCGATGGCTACACCTTC
TRBV27	.	.	TRBJ2-6	CASRSTMTVSGANVLTF	TGTGCCAGCAGGTCAACAATGACAGTATCAGGGGCCAACGTCCTGACTTTC
TRBV11-1	once	TRBD1	TRBJ1-1	CASSSHRGNTEAFF	TGTGCCAGCAGCTCACACAGGGGGAACACTGAAGCTTTCTTT
TRBV28	.	.	TRBJ1-3	CASSFLSGSSGNTIYF	TGTGCCAGCAGTTTTCTGTCCGGGAGCTCTGGAAACACCATATATTTT
TRBV5-5	.	TRBD1	TRBJ1-4	CASSLGGTGEEKLFF	TGTGCCAGCAGCTTGGGAGGGACAGGCGAGGAAAAACTGTTTTTT
TRBV5-4	few	.	TRBJ1-2	CASSSGSVEYGYTF	TGTGCCAGCAGCTCAGGAAGTGTCGAATATGGCTACACCTTC
TRBV21-1	once	.	TRBJ1-5	CASSKEEGQGSYSNQPQHF	TGTGCCAGCAGCAAAGAGGAGGGACAGGGGTCCTATAGCAATCAGCCCCAGCATTTT
TRBV19	.	TRBD1	TRBJ1-1	CASSRPTGQGLGTEAFF	TGTGCCAGTAGTAGACCAACGGGACAGGGTTTGGGCACTGAAGCTTTCTTT
TRBV15	.	.	TRBJ1-1	CATSRDRGWAFF	TGTGCCACCAGCAGAGATCGGGGATGGGCTTTCTTT
TRBV5-3	.	TRBD1	TRBJ1-2	CARSAVRGPYGYTF	TGTGCCAGAAGCGCGGTAAGGGGGCCTTATGGCTACACCTTC
TRBV7-8	few	.	TRBJ2-5	CASSQGRRGTAVSEETQYF	TGTGCCAGCAGCCAAGGGCGCAGGGGCACGGCGGTTAGTGAAGAGACCCAGTACTTC
TRBV5-1	.	TRBD2	TRBJ2-5	CASSPGLAGALTQETQYF	TGCGCCAGCAGCCCTGGACTAGCGGGGGCCCTTACCCAAGAGACCCAGTACTTC
TRBV13	.	TRBD1	TRBJ1-3	CASSLIGTGGSRGNTIYF	TGTGCCAGCAGCTTAATCGGGACAGGGGGCTCAAGGGGAAACACCATATATTTT
TRBV2	.	TRBD1	TRBJ2-6	CASDRDSGANVLTF	TGTGCCAGCGACAGGGACTCTGGGGCCAACGTCCTGACTTTC
TRBV5-1	.	.	TRBJ1-2	CASSYDRGYTF	TGCGCCAGCAGCTATGACAGGGGCTACACCTTC
TRBV28	.	.	TRBJ1-2	CASSWLSRGSDYGYTF	TGTGCCAGCAGTTGGCTTAGCAGGGGTAGCGACTATGGCTACACCTTC
TRBV27	.	.	TRBJ2-5	CASSPITRGRETQYF	TGTGCCAGCAGCCCAATCACCAGGGGTCGAGAGACCCAGTACTTC
TRBV6-5	.	.	TRBJ1-2	CASSYGQSNYGYTF	TGTGCCAGCAGTTACGGACAGTCAAACTATGGCTACACCTTC